This T cell receptor (beta chain) was documented in a study of lymphopenia after photon versus proton radiotherapy. Study-wide findings and caveats: A bigger post-nadir fall in TCR diversity correlated inversely with survival time in deceased patients.

A note on this clone: No antigen is known for it.

Repertoires were generated with immunoSEQ multiplex PCR, while TCRdb's copy carries only in-frame clones and drops some. The table includes tens of thousands of clones, under 95% detected once. Trimming took 2 bases from V and 4 from J; bases not matched to a gene: 6. Germline values: CDR1 SGHNT, CDR2 YYREEE (reference sequence). CDR3 length: 15 amino acids. The clonotype was recovered from a woman aged 65 to 85 with pancreatic cancer. This sequence joins TRBV5-4 and TRBJ2-7; 10 bases agree with TRBD1. Sequenced material: peripheral blood, taken from a patient treated with photon-based radiotherapy. CDR3 sequence reads: CASSLGTGESYEQYF. Written as DNA, the CDR3 is TGTGCCAGCAGCTTAGGGACAGGGGAGTCATACGAGCAGTACTTC.